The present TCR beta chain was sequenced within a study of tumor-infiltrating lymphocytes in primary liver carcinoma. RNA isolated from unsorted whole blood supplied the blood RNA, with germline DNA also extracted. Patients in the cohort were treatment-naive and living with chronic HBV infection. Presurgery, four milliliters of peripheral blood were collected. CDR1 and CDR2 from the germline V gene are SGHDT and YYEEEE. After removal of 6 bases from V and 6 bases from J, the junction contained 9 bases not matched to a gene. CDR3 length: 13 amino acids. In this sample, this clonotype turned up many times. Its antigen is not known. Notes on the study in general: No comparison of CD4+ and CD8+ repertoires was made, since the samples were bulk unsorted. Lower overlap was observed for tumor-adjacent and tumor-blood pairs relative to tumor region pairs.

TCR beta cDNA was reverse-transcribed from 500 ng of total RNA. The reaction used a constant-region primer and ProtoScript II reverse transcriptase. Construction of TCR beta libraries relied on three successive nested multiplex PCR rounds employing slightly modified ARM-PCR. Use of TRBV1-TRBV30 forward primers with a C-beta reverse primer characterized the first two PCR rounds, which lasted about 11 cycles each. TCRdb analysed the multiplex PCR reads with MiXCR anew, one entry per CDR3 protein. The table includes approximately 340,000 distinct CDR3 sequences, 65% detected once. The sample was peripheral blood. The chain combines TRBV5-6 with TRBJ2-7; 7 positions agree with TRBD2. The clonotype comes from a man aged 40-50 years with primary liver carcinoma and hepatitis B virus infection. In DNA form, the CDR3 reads TGTGCCAGCATGCGAGCGGGACCTGGCGAGCAGTACTTC. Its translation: CASMRAGPGEQYF.